This TCR beta chain was retrieved from a study of PD-L1 blockade in urothelial cancer. Study context: Patients arrived having already received 0 to 3 prior chemotherapy regimens.

Time point denoted: pretreatment peripheral blood. The germline V gene encodes CDR1 SGHRS and CDR2 YFSETQ. This CDR3 is built from 15 residues. Trimming cost V 4 bases and J 9 bases; bases outside gene matches: 7. Profiling relied on immunoSEQ multiplex PCR, and the TCRdb table lists in-frame clones only, not all of them. The profile shows tens of thousands of clones, around 86% of them singletons. The chain uses TRBV5-1 and TRBJ2-1, with TRBD2 identical over 13 bases. This specimen was PBMCs, taken around atezolizumab (anti-PD-L1) treatment. The receptor was isolated from a man in his sixties with urothelial cancer. In DNA, the CDR3 is TGCGCCAGCAGCCCCTGGACTAGCGGGGGAGGTGAGCAGTTCTTC. This sequence encodes CASSPWTSGGGEQFF.